This TCR beta chain derives from a study of siplizumab effects on memory and regulatory T cells. General study results and limits: Only a minor fraction of alloreactive clones mapped to unstimulated subsets.

About this clone itself: The antigen is undetermined.

Sequencing was performed with immunoSEQ multiplex PCR; in TCRdb, only in-frame clones are kept and a portion is missing. The sample lists about 120,000 clones, 94% occurring once. Trimming removed 3 bases at V and 2 bases at J, with 11 bases between. Germline CDR1 SGHTA, CDR2 FQGNSA. The CDR3 loop spans 15 amino acids. Specimen: non-Treg CD4+ T cells sorted from blood. The chain carries TRBV7-2 and TRBJ2-1; D is undetermined. The clonotype originates from a human donor in good health. The CDR3 is CASSFRRAAYNEQFF. CDR3 DNA: TGTGCCAGCAGCTTCCGACGGGCAGCCTACAATGAGCAGTTCTTC.